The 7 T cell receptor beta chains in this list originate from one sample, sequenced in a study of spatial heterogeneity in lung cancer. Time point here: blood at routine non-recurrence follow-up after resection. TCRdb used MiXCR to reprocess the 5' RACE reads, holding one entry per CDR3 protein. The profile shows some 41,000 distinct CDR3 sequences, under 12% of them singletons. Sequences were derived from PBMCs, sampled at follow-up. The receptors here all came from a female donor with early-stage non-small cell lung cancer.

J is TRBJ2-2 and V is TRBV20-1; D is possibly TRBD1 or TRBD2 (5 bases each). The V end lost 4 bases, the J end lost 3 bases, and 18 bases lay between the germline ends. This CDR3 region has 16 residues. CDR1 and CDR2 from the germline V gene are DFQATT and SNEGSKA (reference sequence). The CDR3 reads CSAMGPPRGDTGELFF. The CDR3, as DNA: TGCAGTGCTATGGGCCCCCCACGGGGCGACACCGGGGAGCTGTTTTTT.

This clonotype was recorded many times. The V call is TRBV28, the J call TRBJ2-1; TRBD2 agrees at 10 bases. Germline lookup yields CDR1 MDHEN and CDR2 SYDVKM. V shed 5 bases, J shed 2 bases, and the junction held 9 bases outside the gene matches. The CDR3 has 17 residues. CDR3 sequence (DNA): TGTGCCAGCAGTCTAAACCCGAGCGGGGGGGCCTACAATGAGCAGTTCTTC. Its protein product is CASSLNPSGGAYNEQFF.

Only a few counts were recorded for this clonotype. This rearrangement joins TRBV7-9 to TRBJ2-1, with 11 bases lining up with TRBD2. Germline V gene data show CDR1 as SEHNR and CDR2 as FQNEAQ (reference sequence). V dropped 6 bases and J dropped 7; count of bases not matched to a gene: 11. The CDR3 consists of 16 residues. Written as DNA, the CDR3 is TGTGCCAGCAGTCCTCGCCCGGGACTAGCGGAAAATGAGCAGTTCTTC. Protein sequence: CASSPRPGLAENEQFF.

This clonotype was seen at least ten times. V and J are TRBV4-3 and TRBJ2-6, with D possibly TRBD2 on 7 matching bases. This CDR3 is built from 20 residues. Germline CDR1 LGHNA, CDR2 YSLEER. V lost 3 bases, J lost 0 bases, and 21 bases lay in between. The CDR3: CASSQDAQRGGFSGANVLTF. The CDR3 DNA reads TGCGCCAGCAGCCAGGACGCCCAGAGGGGGGGTTTCTCTGGGGCCAACGTCCTGACTTTC.

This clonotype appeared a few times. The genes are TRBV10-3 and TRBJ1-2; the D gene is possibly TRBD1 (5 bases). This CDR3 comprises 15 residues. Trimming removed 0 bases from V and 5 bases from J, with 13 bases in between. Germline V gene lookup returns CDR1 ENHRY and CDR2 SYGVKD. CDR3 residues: CAISESPGSGYGYTF. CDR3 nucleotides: TGTGCCATCAGTGAGTCCCCAGGGTCAGGGTATGGCTACACCTTC.

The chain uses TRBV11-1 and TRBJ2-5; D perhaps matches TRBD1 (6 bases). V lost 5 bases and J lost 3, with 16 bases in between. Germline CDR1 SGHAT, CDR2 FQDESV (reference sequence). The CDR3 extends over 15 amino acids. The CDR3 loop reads CASSNGQKEKETQYF. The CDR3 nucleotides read TGTGCCAGCAGCAACGGACAGAAGGAAAAAGAGACCCAGTACTTC.

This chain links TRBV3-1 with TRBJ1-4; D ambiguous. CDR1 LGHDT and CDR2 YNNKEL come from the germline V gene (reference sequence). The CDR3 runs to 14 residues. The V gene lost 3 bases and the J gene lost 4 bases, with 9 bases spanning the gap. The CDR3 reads CASSHRVYNEKLFF. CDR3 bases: TGTGCCAGCAGCCATCGGGTCTATAATGAAAAACTGTTTTTT.